Presented here are 27 T cell receptor beta chains from one specimen sequenced in a study of long-term antiretroviral therapy in people with HIV. Version v3.0 of the immunoSEQ assay ran at survey level. Measured with immunoSEQ multiplex PCR; TCRdb has only the in-frame clones, and not every one. The sample consists of roughly 28,000 clones, roughly 80% of them appearing once. Sample: unsorted PBMCs, taken 3 years after starting antiretroviral therapy. These receptors were obtained from a man in his forties or fifties with HIV.

This sequence joins TRBV7-2 and TRBJ2-2; 8 bases map to TRBD1. V trimming: 0 bases; J trimming: 0 bases; junction bases outside the gene matches: 3. CDR1 is SGHTA and CDR2 is FQGNSA in the germline V gene. The CDR3 sequence is 17 residues long. The CDR3 is CASSLAQGGANTGELFF. CDR3 sequence (DNA): TGTGCCAGCAGCTTAGCACAGGGGGGCGCGAACACCGGGGAGCTGTTTTTT.

This clone was found a few times. CDR3 DNA sequence: TGTGCCAGCAGTTTGACAGGGGGTAATGATGGCTACACCTTC. It codes for CASSLTGGNDGYTF. The chain links TRBV6-6 to TRBJ1-2; 9 bases match TRBD1. Losses at the gene ends were 4 bases for V and 6 bases for J; bases not matched to a gene: 6. Germline values: CDR1 MNHNY, CDR2 SVGAGI (reference sequence). CDR3 size: 14 residues.

The chain combines TRBV6-1 with TRBJ2-1; TRBD2 is a possible D gene (6 bases). This CDR3 is built from 14 residues. Trimming shortened V by 1 base and J by 12 bases, and 16 bases separated the two germline ends. Germline CDR1 reads MNHNS; CDR2 reads SASEGT. CDR3 sequence reads: CASSEDGGRRRQFF. In DNA, the CDR3 is TGTGCCAGCAGTGAAGATGGAGGGAGGAGGCGGCAGTTCTTC.

The V and J genes are TRBV4-1 and TRBJ1-4; TRBD1 aligns across 7 bases. The CDR3 is made up of 14 amino acids. The germline V gene encodes CDR1 MGHRA and CDR2 YSYEKL. J was trimmed by 6 bases and V by 5 bases; bases with no gene match: 6. The CDR3 here is CASSTRQGDEKLFF. The CDR3 DNA sequence: TGCGCCAGCAGCACCCGACAGGGTGATGAAAAACTGTTTTTT.

This clone is a singleton in its sample. The chain couples TRBV7-2 to TRBJ2-7, with 11 bases matching TRBD1. This CDR3 spans 16 amino acids. Germline trimming cut 1 base from V and 3 bases from J; bases unmatched to any gene: 5. Per germline, CDR1 SGHTA and CDR2 FQGNSA. The CDR3 region has the DNA TGTGCCAGCAGCTTAGAGGGACAGGGGGTTGTCTACGAGCAGTACTTC. This codes for CASSLEGQGVVYEQYF.

CDR3 region: CASSGKDRTDTQYF. Written as DNA, the CDR3 is TGCGCCAGCAGCGGTAAGGACAGAACAGATACGCAGTATTTT. The chain is built from TRBV10-1 and TRBJ2-3, with D perhaps TRBD1 (6 bases). CDR3 length: 14 residues. Germline V gene data show CDR1 as WNHNN and CDR2 as SYGVQD (reference sequence). V dropped 6 bases and J dropped 3 bases, with 13 bases sitting between them.

V and J are TRBV5-1 and TRBJ2-3, with unresolved D. The CDR3 totals 15 residues. V lost 7 bases and J lost 2, with 17 bases in between. CDR1 is SGHRS, CDR2 YFSETQ, per germline. The CDR3 DNA reads as TGCGCCAGCTCACCTGACTGGATTTACACAGATACGCAGTATTTT. It specifies CASSPDWIYTDTQYF. Based on the CDR3 plus reference TRBV5-1 and TRBJ2-3, the full variable domain is KAGVTQTPRYLIKTRGQQVTLSCSPISGHRSVSWYQQTPGQGLQFLFEYFSETQRNKGNFPGRFSGRQFSNSRSEMNVSTLELGDSALYLCASSPDWIYTDTQYFGPGTRLTVL.

The V and J genes are TRBV7-3 and TRBJ1-1, with 8 bases fitting TRBD1. The CDR3 sequence is 13 residues long. Germline lookup yields CDR1 SGHTA and CDR2 FQGTGA. Germline trimming cut 5 bases from V and 8 bases from J; bases unmatched to any gene: 7. CDR3 sequence reads: CASSKFGQGEAFF. The CDR3 DNA reads as TGTGCCAGCAGCAAATTCGGACAGGGCGAAGCTTTCTTT. Full variable domain (rest looked up from reference TRBV7-3 and TRBJ1-1): GAGVSQTPSNKVTEKGKYVELRCDPISGHTALYWYRQSLGQGPEFLIYFQGTGAADDSGLPNDRFFAVRPEGSVSTLKIQRTERGDSAVYLCASSKFGQGEAFFGQGTRLTVV.

This chain connects TRBV27 to TRBJ1-5; TRBD1 agrees at 8 bases. Germline loops: CDR1 MNHEY, CDR2 SMNVEV (reference sequence). V was pared by 2 bases and J by 3 bases, with 3 bases of the junction left unmatched. The CDR3 spans 15 residues. CDR3 amino acids: CASSLGQGPNQPQHF. CDR3 bases: TGTGCCAGCAGTTTAGGACAGGGTCCCAATCAGCCCCAGCATTTT.

CDR3 nucleotides: TGTGCCAGCGGCCTTCAGGGGGGATCAGGGGCCAACGTCCTGACTTTC. Translated, it gives CASGLQGGSGANVLTF. The chain recombines TRBV19 with TRBJ2-6; D might be TRBD1 (7 bases). Germline loops: CDR1 LNHDA, CDR2 SQIVND (reference sequence). Trimming cost V 9 bases and J 4 bases, with 19 bases left between them. This CDR3 comprises 16 residues.

The rearrangement uses TRBV16 and TRBJ2-2, with unresolved D. The CDR3 totals 15 residues. Germline loops: CDR1 KGHSY, CDR2 FQNENV. V lost 2 bases, J lost 4 bases, and 11 bases lay in between. The CDR3 nucleotides are TGTGCCAGCAGCCAAGGGCCCCCGGGCACCGGGGAGCTGTTTTTT. Its translation: CASSQGPPGTGELFF.

V gene TRBV7-2 combines with J gene TRBJ2-7; D ambiguous. The ends were cut back, 1 base at V and 6 bases at J, with 7 bases in the middle. The CDR3 extends over 12 amino acids. Germline V CDR1 and CDR2: SGHTA, FQGNSA. The CDR3 nucleotides are TGTGCCAGCAGCTTAGGACCGGGCGAGCAGTACTTC. Translating it yields CASSLGPGEQYF.

The genes are TRBV7-8 and TRBJ2-7; TRBD1 matches 10 bases. The CDR3 is made up of 14 amino acids. Losses at the gene ends were 1 base for V and 6 bases for J; bases not matched to a gene: 3. Germline values: CDR1 SGHVS, CDR2 FQNEAQ. The CDR3 bases are TGTGCCAGCAGCTTAGGGGGACAGGGGACCGAGCAGTACTTC. Translating gives CASSLGGQGTEQYF.

The CDR3 region has the DNA TGTGCCAGCAGCTTTTCGGGGGGCTCCTACAATGAGCAGTTCTTC. Translation gives CASSFSGGSYNEQFF. The chain joins TRBV7-2 to TRBJ2-1; 7 positions match TRBD2. The V segment lost 3 bases and the J segment 0 bases; nucleotides outside the gene matches: 2. From germline, CDR1 is SGHTA and CDR2 FQGNSA. CDR3 size: 15 residues.

V and J are TRBV27 and TRBJ2-7, with D possibly called TRBD1 or TRBD2 (5 bases each). This CDR3 has 12 residues. Trimming took off 9 bases at V and 2 bases at J, with 11 bases between the two ends. Germline CDR1 is MNHEY and CDR2 is SMNVEV (reference sequence). The CDR3 is CASRDLTYEQYF. In nucleotides, the CDR3 is TGTGCCAGTCGGGACCTTACCTACGAGCAGTACTTC.

This clone showed up just a few times. The genes are TRBV2 and TRBJ1-4; 7 positions agree with TRBD1. Trimming took 6 bases from V and 1 from J; bases not matched to a gene: 2. The CDR3 runs 14 residues. CDR1 is SNHLY and CDR2 is FYNNEI in the germline V gene. The CDR3 region has the DNA TGTGCCAGCAGCGACAGGGAAACTAATGAAAAACTGTTTTTT. It is translated as CASSDRETNEKLFF.

The chain combines TRBV21-1 with TRBJ2-5; the table's D call, TRBD2, has no DNA check behind it. TRBV21-1 constitutes a pseudogene. This CDR3 contains 15 residues. The CDR3 DNA sequence: TGTGCCAGCAGCAAATGTCCACTGGAGGAAGAGACCCAGTACTTC. Its protein product is CASSKCPLEEETQYF.

The chain has TRBV7-2 and TRBJ2-7; 10 nucleotides align to TRBD1. The CDR3 runs 14 residues. CDR1 is SGHTA, CDR2 FQGNSA, per germline. V lost 5 bases, J lost 4 bases, and 5 bases stayed unmatched. DNA for the CDR3: TGTGCCAGCAGCCCCCCGGGACAGGGGTACGAGCAGTACTTC. This encodes CASSPPGQGYEQYF.

The chain has TRBV5-2 and TRBJ2-6; TRBD2, the D gene given by the table, was not confirmed from the DNA. TRBV5-2 is designated a pseudogene. This CDR3 region has 17 residues. The CDR3 DNA follows: TGTGCCAGCAACAGCGAAGGTACACAAAGTCGGGCCAACGTCCTGACTTTC. It is translated as CASNSEGTQSRANVLTF.

J is TRBJ1-1 and V is TRBV19, with 7 bases matching TRBD1. V trimming: 10 bases; J trimming: 4 bases; junction bases outside the gene matches: 18. This CDR3 is built from 16 residues. The germline CDR1 and CDR2 sequences are LNHDA and SQIVND (reference sequence). CDR3 protein: CATLLGGGGDGTEAFF. The CDR3 DNA follows: TGTGCCACCCTCCTAGGAGGGGGCGGTGATGGCACTGAAGCTTTCTTT.

This clone was seen a handful of times. The chain joins TRBV19 to TRBJ2-1, with 7 bases matching TRBD2. Germline CDR1 LNHDA, CDR2 SQIVND (reference sequence). This CDR3 spans 12 amino acids. The J segment lost 10 bases and the V segment lost 1 base, leaving 1 base of the junction unmatched. The CDR3 sequence: CASSIGDYEQFF. Here the CDR3 DNA reads TGTGCCAGTAGTATAGGGGACTACGAGCAGTTCTTC.

The chain is built from TRBV5-1 and TRBJ1-4, with D possibly TRBD1 on 5 matching bases. CDR1 is SGHRS and CDR2 is YFSETQ in the germline V gene. The CDR3 covers 14 residues. The V gene lost 3 bases and the J gene lost 4 bases, with 10 bases spanning the gap. The CDR3 region is CASSSSGLNEKLFF. The CDR3 nucleotides are TGCGCCAGCAGCTCTTCGGGACTTAATGAAAAACTGTTTTTT.

The chain employs TRBV5-4 and TRBJ2-1; D remains ambiguous. Germline V lookup: CDR1 SGHNT, CDR2 YYREEE (reference sequence). The germline V and J ends were trimmed by 4 bases and 6 bases, with 14 bases remaining between them. This CDR3 has 14 residues. The CDR3 nucleotides are TGTGCCAGCAGCAGGACGGAAGTTCTCAATGAGCAGTTCTTC. Translated: CASSRTEVLNEQFF.

The chain has TRBV18 and TRBJ2-1; perhaps D is TRBD1 or TRBD2 (6 bases each). Germline V gene data show CDR1 as KGHSH and CDR2 as LQKENI. Trimming removed 4 bases from V and 5 bases from J, with 9 bases in between. There are 13 residues in the CDR3. The CDR3 sequence is CASSRGDNNEQFF. CDR3 coding DNA: TGTGCCAGCTCACGGGGGGACAACAATGAGCAGTTCTTC.

This sequence joins TRBV7-2 and TRBJ2-1; no firm D call. V lost 6 bases to trimming and J lost 6 bases, with 18 bases between them. Germline V gene sequence: CDR1 SGHTA, CDR2 FQGNSA. CDR3 size: 15 residues. CDR3 DNA: TGTGCCAGCAGTCCGTCTGGTTTTTTCTTCAATGAGCAGTTCTTC. Residues: CASSPSGFFFNEQFF.

In this sample, this clone is medium-sized. The CDR3 nucleotides are TGTGCCAGTAGTGCGGACGGGGGGAACACTGAAGCTTTCTTT. The encoded protein is CASSADGGNTEAFF. The chain is built from TRBV19 and TRBJ1-1, with D possibly matching TRBD1 (5 bases). The CDR3 loop spans 14 amino acids. Germline-derived CDR1 and CDR2 are LNHDA and SQIVND (reference sequence). V was cut by 5 bases and J by 1 base, with 11 bases left in between.

The J gene is TRBJ1-2, the V gene TRBV6-6, with D tentatively TRBD1 (5 bases). Germline V CDR1 and CDR2: MNHNY, SVGAGI (reference sequence). This CDR3 comprises 16 residues. V was pared by 0 bases and J by 7 bases, with 18 bases between. The CDR3 nucleotides read TGTGCCAGCAGTTACTCGGGGCGACACCCTATGCCTGGCTACACCTTC. Its protein is CASSYSGRHPMPGYTF.